The rows below give T cell receptor beta chains drawn from one sample of a study of CXCR3-negative and CXCR3-positive naive CD8 T cells. TCRdb reanalyzed the 5' RACE reads and collapses them to one entry per CDR3 protein, without DNA. The sample has 100,000 to 150,000 distinct CDR3 sequences. The sample taken for sequencing was naive CXCR3- CD8+ T cells from blood. These receptors were obtained from a human donor in good health. Some clones in this sample may be carry-over from other donors' samples. The CDR3 runs from the conserved cysteine through the conserved F or W.

V: TRBV12-3/TRBV12-4
J: TRBJ2-2
CDR3: CAILGATGELFF

V: TRBV2
J: TRBJ2-3
CDR3: CASSESAEGFTDTQYF

V: TRBV29-1
J: TRBJ1-1
CDR3: CSARRNMNTEAFF

V: TRBV20-1
J: TRBJ2-7
CDR3: CSASDGSRYEQYF

V: TRBV19
J: TRBJ2-2
CDR3: CASSLQHPLTGELFF

V: TRBV29-1
J: TRBJ2-1
CDR3: CSGEGSYNEQFF

V: TRBV7-7
J: TRBJ2-3
CDR3: CASSDYPGGTDTQYF

V: TRBV29-1
J: TRBJ2-7
CDR3: CSVVANSYEQYF

V: TRBV29-1
J: TRBJ1-1
CDR3: CSVHPGILGRNTEAFF

V: TRBV10-3
J: TRBJ2-5
CDR3: CAISDALAGGLETQYF

V: TRBV11-2
J: TRBJ2-5
CDR3: CASSSNGGAGTQYF

V: TRBV7-9
J: TRBJ2-5
CDR3: CASSLSRGQETQYF

V: TRBV7-9
J: TRBJ2-2
CDR3: CASSQSAGGTGELFF

V: TRBV20-1
J: TRBJ2-7
CDR3: CSATTGPEQYF

V: TRBV20-1
J: TRBJ1-4
CDR3: CSARDRGNEKLFF

V: TRBV5-1
J: TRBJ1-2
CDR3: CASSFKEGNYGYTF

V: TRBV7-8
J: TRBJ2-7
CDR3: CASSAVGGMYEQYF

V: TRBV7-9
J: TRBJ1-1
CDR3: CASSPIGDYTEAFF

V: TRBV7-9
J: TRBJ2-2
CDR3: CASSSGDTDTGELFF

V: TRBV7-2
J: TRBJ1-3
CDR3: CASSLVVRSGNTIYF

V: TRBV20-1
J: TRBJ2-1
CDR3: CGGVAGAYNEQFF

V: TRBV4-1
J: TRBJ2-7
CDR3: CASSQSPGPVGDYEQYF

V: TRBV12-3/TRBV12-4
J: TRBJ2-1
CDR3: CASILGRMGYNEQFF

V: TRBV14
J: TRBJ2-1
CDR3: CASSLRQGRYNEQFF

V: TRBV20-1
J: TRBJ2-7
CDR3: CSARDSSGGYEQYF

V: TRBV10-1
J: TRBJ2-1
CDR3: CATSESSGRAWDEQFF

V: TRBV7-9
J: TRBJ2-2
CDR3: CASNQGSITGELFF

V: TRBV7-3
J: TRBJ2-1
CDR3: CASSLLGSLANNEQFF

V: TRBV5-4
J: TRBJ2-7
CDR3: CASSFWTSGIYEQYF